This T cell receptor beta chain emerged from a study of cytomegalovirus exposure and HLA in healthy donors (dated by TCRdb to between 2016 and 2019). Background on the whole study: In an earlier analysis of approximately 640 of the donors, roughly 300 Gb of sequence data and just under 120 million unique TCR beta sequences from about 180 million T cells were reported. An early release covering roughly 640 HLA-typed donors comprised 250 to 350 gigabases of sequencing data and 85 million to 100 million unique TCR sequences. In a later analysis, previously published TCR beta repertoires from 500 to 750 donors were re-analyzed and high-resolution HLA genotyping was added so that TCR occurrence patterns could be studied. The study aimed to test whether signatures of past pathogen exposure could be identified by cataloging public T cell receptors. A later genetic analysis used genome-wide SNP genotypes for about 65% of the roughly 700 donors, treating that subset as a discovery cohort. Using immunosequencing, the study profiled T cell repertoires from around 670 subjects and related those repertoires to cytomegalovirus serostatus. Among some 400 genotyped donors of the cohort, an average of approximately 230,000 unique TCR beta nucleotide sequences were sequenced per donor, roughly 20% of them non-productive. To decide whether each TCR beta V gene segment behaved as functional or pseudogenic, an earlier analysis of 587 of the donors relied on high-throughput TCR beta sequencing. Every discovery cohort repertoire had been produced on one sequencing platform. Of the approximately 400 genotyped donors, 65% to 90% fell in the genetic ancestry cluster associated with self-reported Caucasian donors. The number of donors typed differed by locus, with 629-630 for A, B, C, DRB1 and DQB1, more than 500 for DQA1, 606 for DPA1, and roughly 450 for DPB1. The study combined high-throughput TCR immunosequencing, statistical association of individual TCRs with disease status, and machine learning to predict cytomegalovirus infection status. Along with the roughly 670-subject first cohort, a separate validation cohort of over a hundred different subjects was used. Because of strong linkage in the cohort, 4 to 6 DR-DQ haplotypes were treated as single units for association and clustering. HLA typing covered class I and class II loci at four-digit resolution. In the later analysis, no new phenotypic data were used to find candidate immune exposures; instead, reliance was placed on TCR beta sequences and their occurrence across donors. Donor age, sex, ethnicity and CMV serostatus were collected together with the repertoire data.

This clone was observed once. It lacks a known antigen. Base qualities were left out, and no much larger clone turns up one base away. V drops 6 bases and J drops 2 bases, leaving 11 bases in between. CDR3 length: 14 amino acids, cysteine to phenylalanine. CDR3 DNA only is kept here, 42 bases in frame from base 1. The CDR1 and CDR2 encoded by the germline V gene are MDHEN and SYDVKM. Summary of the overall study and its limitations: A later analysis reported that several top co-occurrence clusters appeared linked to parvovirus B19, influenza, CMV and Epstein-Barr virus. The study gave a list of around 170 TCR beta chains associated with cytomegalovirus. Correlated functional status among segregating V segments might reflect linkage disequilibrium, but an unknown experimental factor could not be ruled out. The presence/absence analyses assumed that sequencing depth was roughly uniform across donors, and that assumption may not be true. For the cohort, immune exposure information was limited to CMV serostatus. Specific HLA alleles were associated with roughly 17,000 TCR beta sequences at a false discovery rate of 0.05 in a later analysis. In a later genetic analysis, a missense DCLRE1C variant was associated with V-gene and J-gene trimming of TCR beta chains, and the association was replicated in an independent cohort. A later analysis found that TCR association rates varied across HLA loci, with DRB1 alleles showing the most associated TCRs and HLA-C alleles the fewest. Across donors, most TCR sequences were observed very rarely, whereas some public TCRs were present in many individuals. The 87-base-pair reads could not distinguish some IMGT-functional V segments, including TRBV6-2 and TRBV6-3, so those segments were excluded. When HLA alleles, especially DR and DQ, strongly co-occurred, TCR associations were difficult to assign to individual alleles. Because counts were too low, roughly 17 rarely observed V segments, including chromosome 9 orphons, were left out of the earlier analysis of roughly 600 of the donors. Because HLA typing was unavailable for some donors at each locus, only the typed subset was used in association tests. A group of highly shared sequence variants was considered likely to be a technical artifact of the sequencing pipeline. A further reported finding was that TCR beta sequences accurately predicted the HLA-A and HLA-B alleles for most subjects in the first cohort. In both the original and validation cohorts, the classifier was reported to diagnose cytomegalovirus status with high specificity and sensitivity. Only TCR beta chains were sequenced in this cohort, and the absence of alpha or paired-chain data limited detectable features. Most CMV-associated TCR beta chains appeared to be HLA-restricted in a later analysis, and the HLA associations seemed to be driven largely by CMV exposure. In a later analysis, HLA-associated TCR beta chains showed more clonal expansion and lower generation probabilities than non-associated chains that were equally common. The authors suggested that the approach could potentially be extended to other disease states and immunological phenotypes. An earlier analysis of approximately 540 of the donors showed that most TCR beta V segments appeared in productive rearrangements either about 90% or about 30% of the time, which broadly matched IMGT annotations. In a later genetic analysis, fewer N-insertions in productive TCRs were reported among donors in an Asian-associated ancestry cluster than the roughly 710-donor mean. A few of the identified cytomegalovirus-associated TCR beta chains were confirmed in vitro to be specific for cytomegalovirus antigens.

The cohort was made up of 500 to 850 healthy bone marrow donors. All cohort members were sampled while nominally healthy, although unrecorded immune exposures were likely present. The donor was CMV seronegative and belonged to the group of over 300 seronegative cohort members. A peripheral blood sample was provided by each donor, and peripheral blood mononuclear cells were used for TCR beta sequencing. The Qiagen DNeasy Blood Extraction Kit was used to extract genomic DNA from the blood cell samples. The library was produced with the immunoSEQ multiplex PCR assay. The multiplex PCR relied on a mix of 60 forward primers for TCR Vbeta segments and 13 reverse primers for TCR Jbeta segments. The CDR3 region of rearranged TCR beta genes was amplified from genomic DNA by a multiplex PCR assay. The Illumina HiSeq System was used to sequence the amplified TCR beta libraries as 87-base-pair reads. The source study handled its data this way. Across the 670 or so repertoires, a later analysis counted some 80 million unique TCR beta chains, 8.5 million to 12 million of which were shared by at least two donors. Raw reads were error-corrected and collapsed into unique sequences by a nearest-neighbor algorithm in which closely related sequences were merged to remove PCR and sequencing errors. To assign V, D and J gene segments, CDR3 sequences were aligned to IMGT reference sequences. For a sequence to be retained, a match of at least six nucleotides was required to both a V gene segment and a J gene segment. A rearrangement counted as productive if the CDR3 had no stop codons and remained in frame with V and J, and every other rearrangement counted as non-productive. CDR3 was defined by IMGT convention, running from the second conserved V-encoded cysteine to the conserved J-encoded phenylalanine. The earlier analysis of about 500 of the donors excluded sequences that lacked an unambiguous match to a single V gene segment. An earlier analysis of 587 of the donors classified V segments as functional when productive rearrangements were above 56.7% and as segregating when the standard deviation between donors was above 5%. A statistical classification framework was built to diagnose cytomegalovirus status from the catalog of TCR beta chain sequences. A later analysis assigned V and J genes by comparing TCR nucleotide sequences with IMGT/GENE-DB human TR gene sequences. In a later analysis, CDR3 sequences and most-parsimonious VDJ recombination scenarios were assigned using the TCRdist pipeline. In a later analysis, each TCR beta chain was defined by its CDR3 amino acid sequence together with its V-gene family, and reads lacking a unique V-gene family were excluded. In a later analysis, 500 to 700 highly shared, low-generation-probability nucleotide sequences were removed to address suspected cross-contamination and a sequencing artifact. In a later analysis, a clonal expansion index for each public chain was calculated from normalized within-repertoire ranks of inferred template counts. In a later analysis, generation probabilities were computed with a VDJ recombination model fitted to out-of-frame rearrangements, and the resulting probabilities were checked against IGoR. Hypergeometric tests were used in a later analysis to score TCR-TCR, TCR-HLA and TCR-CMV co-occurrence, with a repertoire-size bias correction applied to the TCR pairs. False discovery rates were estimated in a later analysis by permuting HLA or CMV assignments 20 times. In a later analysis, co-occurring TCRs were grouped using DBSCAN, and TCRdist sequence similarity was added for clustering within HLA-allele-positive subsets. For co-occurrence clustering, repertoires with fewer than 30,000 or more than 120,000 public chains were excluded, along with five repertoires with anomalous nucleotide sharing. TCRdb carries this immuneACCESS record with in-frame sequences only. Its versions omit some clonotypes, under half of them owing to an unresolved V gene in the studies checked, with the rest unexplained. V, J and clone size are taken as reported in that table, and D and trimming were inferred from the DNA itself. The sample table holds 200,000 to 250,000 clones, of which 82% were seen once. The top ten clones comprise less than 3% of the sample.

The sequence was collected from a woman aged 40 to 50 in good health and CMV-seronegative. The source material was PBMCs. The chain links TRBV28 with TRBJ1-3; the D gene lacks a confident call. CDR3 loop: CASSPPGTGNTIYF. The nucleotides read TGTGCCAGCAGCCCGCCGGGGACTGGAAACACCATATATTTT.